A single sample gave rise to the 16 T cell receptor beta chains below, sequenced in a study of siplizumab effects on memory and regulatory T cells. Profiling relied on immunoSEQ multiplex PCR, and the TCRdb table lists in-frame clones only, not all of them. This sample has approximately 94,000 clones, with 95% to 97% found just once. The sample taken for sequencing was naive CD4+ T cells sorted from blood. The source of these receptors is a human donor in good health.

The chain joins TRBV7-9 to TRBJ2-3, with D maybe TRBD1 (5 bases). The V end was cut by 0 bases, the J end by 3 bases, with 7 bases between. Germline V lookup: CDR1 SEHNR, CDR2 FQNEAQ (reference sequence). This CDR3 is built from 14 residues. The CDR3 nucleotides are TGTGCCAGCAGCTTAGCGACAGATACAGATACGCAGTATTTT. Translation gives CASSLATDTDTQYF.

The genes are TRBV18 and TRBJ2-1; no reliable D call. The CDR3 is made up of 13 amino acids. Between the trimmed V and J ends, which lost 0 bases and 2 bases, there was a span of 2 bases. CDR1 is KGHSH, CDR2 LQKENI, per germline. As DNA, the CDR3 is TGTGCCAGCTCACCACCTACCTACAATGAGCAGTTCTTC. This codes for CASSPPTYNEQFF.

This clone was recorded only once. V and J are TRBV5-4 and TRBJ2-7; 7 bases map to TRBD2. The CDR3 loop spans 14 amino acids. Trimming took 1 base from V and 6 from J; bases not matched to a gene: 7. Per germline, CDR1 SGHNT and CDR2 YYREEE (reference sequence). The chain's CDR3 is CASSLSKGGVEQYF. CDR3 DNA sequence: TGTGCCAGCAGCTTGAGTAAGGGAGGGGTCGAGCAGTACTTC. Variable domain in full (rest from reference TRBV5-4 and TRBJ2-7): ETGVTQSPTHLIKTRGQQVTLRCSSQSGHNTVSWYQQALGQGPQFIFQYYREEENGRGNFPPRFSGLQFPNYSSELNVNALELDDSALYLCASSLSKGGVEQYFGPGTRLTVT.

The rearrangement joins TRBV7-9 to TRBJ1-4, with D possibly TRBD1 on 5 matching bases. V gave up 2 bases and J gave up 6 bases, with 10 bases separating them. The CDR3 totals 14 residues. The germline V gene has CDR1 SEHNR and CDR2 FQNEAQ (reference sequence). As DNA, the CDR3 is TGTGCCAGCAGCTTAAGTTGGGGGGATGAAAAACTGTTTTTT. This gives the protein CASSLSWGDEKLFF.

The chain employs TRBV18 and TRBJ1-2; maybe TRBD1 (5 bases). Germline V gives CDR1 KGHSH, CDR2 LQKENI. Trimming took 3 bases from V and 4 from J, leaving 9 bases between them. The CDR3 has 13 amino acids. The CDR3 is CASSPDDSYGYTF. In DNA, the CDR3 is TGTGCCAGCTCACCGGACGACAGCTATGGCTACACCTTC.

This clone was counted a single time. The CDR3 loop is CASSIYRWRFDQPQHF. In DNA form, the CDR3 reads TGTGCCAGTAGTATATACAGGTGGCGCTTCGATCAGCCCCAGCATTTT. The V and J genes are TRBV19 and TRBJ1-5; possibly TRBD1 for D (5 bases). Trimming left V 2 bases short and J 5 bases short, with 16 bases between. This CDR3 has 16 amino acids. Germline V gene data show CDR1 as LNHDA and CDR2 as SQIVND (reference sequence).

This clone was observed a single time. The chain joins TRBV5-1 to TRBJ2-6; D unclear. The CDR3 covers 15 residues. V lost 0 bases, J lost 4 bases, and 8 bases lay in between. The germline gives CDR1 SGHRS, CDR2 YFSETQ. The CDR3 bases are TGCGCCAGCAGCTTGGGAGGTACAGGGGCCAACGTCCTGACTTTC. Translation gives CASSLGGTGANVLTF.

In its sample, this clone was seen once. The rearrangement uses TRBV28 and TRBJ2-4, with D tentatively TRBD1 or TRBD2 (7 bases each). Germline CDR1 is MDHEN and CDR2 is SYDVKM. The CDR3 sequence is 15 residues long. Trimming cost V 6 bases and J 6 bases, with 18 bases left between them. The CDR3 nucleotides are TGTGCCAGCAGGAGCAGGGGGGGTGGAAGAAACATTCAGTACTTC. It translates to CASRSRGGGRNIQYF.

For the CDR3, the DNA is TGTGCCAGCAGTTACCGGGACAGGGGAAATTCACCCCTCCACTTT. It specifies CASSYRDRGNSPLHF. The chain links TRBV6-5 to TRBJ1-6; TRBD1 aligns across 10 bases. Germline CDR1 reads MNHEY; CDR2 reads SVGAGI. V shed 2 bases, J shed 7 bases, and the junction held 2 bases outside the gene matches. This CDR3 is 15 amino acids long.

This rearrangement joins TRBV5-1 to TRBJ1-3; TRBD1 is a possible D gene (5 bases). The CDR3 loop spans 16 amino acids. Germline V CDR1 and CDR2: SGHRS, YFSETQ. Trimming removed 2 bases from V and 0 bases from J, with 12 bases in between. The CDR3 DNA reads TGCGCCAGCAGCTTAACAGGACTATCCTCTGGAAACACCATATATTTT. Its translation is CASSLTGLSSGNTIYF.

This chain uses TRBV25-1 with TRBJ1-2; D remains ambiguous. CDR1 and CDR2 from the germline V gene are MGHDK and SYGVNS. The CDR3 extends over 12 amino acids. V lost 4 bases and J lost 7, with 10 bases in between. The CDR3: CASSGIFGGYTF. For the CDR3, the DNA is TGTGCCAGCAGTGGGATTTTCGGTGGCTACACCTTC.

The chain combines TRBV6-1 with TRBJ2-3; 7 nucleotides agree with TRBD1. The CDR3 runs 17 residues. Germline CDR1 and CDR2: MNHNS and SASEGT. J gave up 3 bases and V 4 bases, and 13 bases lay outside the gene matches. The chain's CDR3 is CASSGKQGIGGTDTQYF. CDR3 nucleotide sequence: TGTGCCAGCAGTGGAAAACAGGGGATCGGTGGAACAGATACGCAGTATTTT.

The V gene is TRBV19, the J gene TRBJ2-1, with 11 bases aligning to TRBD2. In germline, CDR1 is LNHDA, CDR2 SQIVND (reference sequence). J was trimmed by 3 bases and V by 7 bases; bases with no gene match: 5. The CDR3 spans 15 residues. CDR3 protein: CASTLTSGVYNEQFF. CDR3 sequence (DNA): TGTGCCAGTACCTTGACTAGCGGGGTCTACAATGAGCAGTTCTTC.

The chain couples TRBV5-4 to TRBJ2-2; 8 nucleotides match TRBD2. Per the germline V gene, CDR1 is SGHNT and CDR2 is YYREEE (reference sequence). The J segment lost 6 bases and the V segment lost 4 bases, leaving 8 bases of the junction unmatched. The CDR3 is 15 residues long. CDR3 DNA: TGTGCCAGCAGCACCGGGGGGGCGTCGGCCGGGGAGCTGTTTTTT. Its translation is CASSTGGASAGELFF.

The J gene is TRBJ1-1, the V gene TRBV19, with D perhaps TRBD1 (5 bases). Trimming took off 0 bases at V and 4 bases at J, with 15 bases between the two ends. The CDR3 totals 16 residues. Germline V gene sequence: CDR1 LNHDA, CDR2 SQIVND (reference sequence). CDR3 nucleotide sequence: TGTGCCAGTAGTATAGATATAGGGGCCGAGAGCACTGAAGCTTTCTTT. Its protein is CASSIDIGAESTEAFF.

The rearrangement links TRBV7-9 to TRBJ2-7, with D hard to call. The CDR3 is 14 residues long. Trimming stripped 4 bases from V and 5 bases from J, with 15 bases between. The germline V gene has CDR1 SEHNR and CDR2 FQNEAQ (reference sequence). CDR3 sequence (DNA): TGTGCCAGCAGCTCCCGCACCAAGGGCCACGAGCAGTACTTC. It encodes CASSSRTKGHEQYF. Based on the CDR3 plus reference TRBV7-9 and TRBJ2-7, the full variable domain is DTGVSQNPRHKITKRGQNVTFRCDPISEHNRLYWYRQTLGQGPEFLTYFQNEAQLEKSRLLSDRFSAERPKGSFSTLEIQRTEQGDSAMYLCASSSRTKGHEQYFGPGTRLTVT.